These 4 T cell receptor beta chains were all obtained from the same sample, sequenced in a study of early T cells in non-severe SARS-CoV-2 infection. TCRdb redid the calling of the 5' RACE reads with MiXCR, one entry per CDR3 protein. The sample consists of 90,000 to 120,000 distinct CDR3 sequences, over 8.5% of them appearing once. The sample taken for sequencing was whole blood. The receptors stem from an adult who was a healthcare worker with PCR-confirmed SARS-CoV-2 infection or an uninfected control (not recorded which).

This clonotype was picked up a small number of times. The chain has TRBV7-2 and TRBJ1-1; unclear D gene. Trimming left V 0 bases short and J 11 bases short, with 13 bases between. CDR1 is SGHTA, CDR2 FQGNSA, per germline. This CDR3 comprises 13 residues. The CDR3 reads CASSLATSFSAFF. DNA for the CDR3: TGTGCCAGCAGCTTAGCGACCTCCTTTTCGGCTTTCTTT.

In its sample, this clonotype was seen many times. DNA for the CDR3: TGTGCCAGTAGTATTCGAACAGATACGCAGTATTTT. It codes for CASSIRTDTQYF. The chain joins TRBV19 to TRBJ2-3; D gene ambiguous. Germline CDR1 and CDR2: LNHDA and SQIVND (reference sequence). Trimming stripped 3 bases from V and 3 bases from J, with 4 bases between. This CDR3 is built from 12 residues.

This clonotype was seen only a few times. V is TRBV12-3 or TRBV12-4 and J is TRBJ2-3, with D possibly TRBD2 on 5 matching bases. Deletions cut 5 bases from V and 11 bases from J, with 11 bases between. This CDR3 has 11 amino acids. CDR3 sequence reads: CASSPRGLQYF. The CDR3 nucleotides are TGTGCCAGCAGTCCCCGAGGGCTGCAGTATTTT.

This sequence joins TRBV29-1 and TRBJ2-3, with TRBD1 identical over 8 bases. CDR1 is SQVTM and CDR2 is ANQGSEA in the germline V gene. The V segment lost 3 bases and the J segment 2 bases; nucleotides outside the gene matches: 4. The CDR3 has 14 amino acids. The CDR3 region is CSVDGTGATDTQYF. Here the CDR3 DNA reads TGCAGCGTTGACGGGACAGGCGCCACAGATACGCAGTATTTT.